The T cell receptor (beta chain) described here comes from a study of blood T cells in healthy people across ages. Regarding the study as a whole: Observed TCR beta diversity per million T cells went down as age went up. This fall followed a roughly linear course with age.

Combining a sample-barcoded 5' primer with a J-beta primer mix, a second PCR ran for roughly 6 to 12 cycles. TCRdb ran MiXCR on the 5' RACE reads and lists one entry per CDR3 protein. The sample lists over a million distinct CDR3 sequences; 35% to 45% were seen once. The CDR3 totals 16 residues. Germline lookup yields CDR1 SGHRS and CDR2 YFSETQ. After removal of 7 bases from V and 2 bases from J, the junction contained 12 bases not matched to a gene. Concerning this clonotype itself: Its cognate antigen is unknown.

The receptor was derived from a young woman in good health. The sample was blood. The chain links TRBV5-1 to TRBJ2-3; 8 nucleotides align to TRBD2. CDR3: CASSRTSPTTTDTQYF. Written as DNA, the CDR3 is TGCGCCAGCTCCAGGACTAGCCCCACCACCACAGATACGCAGTATTTT.